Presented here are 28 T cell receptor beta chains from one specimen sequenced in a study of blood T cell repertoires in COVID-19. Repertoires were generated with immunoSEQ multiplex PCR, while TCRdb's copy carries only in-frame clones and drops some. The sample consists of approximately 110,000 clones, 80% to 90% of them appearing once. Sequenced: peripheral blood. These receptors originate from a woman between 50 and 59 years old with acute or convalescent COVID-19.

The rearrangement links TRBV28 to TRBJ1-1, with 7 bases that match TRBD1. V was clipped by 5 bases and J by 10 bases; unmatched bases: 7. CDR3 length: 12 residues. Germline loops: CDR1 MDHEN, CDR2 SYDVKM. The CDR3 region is CASSARQGRAFF. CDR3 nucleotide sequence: TGTGCCAGCAGTGCGCGACAGGGCAGAGCTTTCTTT.

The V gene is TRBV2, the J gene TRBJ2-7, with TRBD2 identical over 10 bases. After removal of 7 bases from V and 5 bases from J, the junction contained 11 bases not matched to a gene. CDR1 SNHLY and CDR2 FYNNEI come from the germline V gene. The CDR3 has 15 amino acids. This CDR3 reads CASTPLAGSANEQYF. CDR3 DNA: TGTGCCAGCACCCCACTAGCGGGAAGCGCTAACGAGCAGTACTTC.

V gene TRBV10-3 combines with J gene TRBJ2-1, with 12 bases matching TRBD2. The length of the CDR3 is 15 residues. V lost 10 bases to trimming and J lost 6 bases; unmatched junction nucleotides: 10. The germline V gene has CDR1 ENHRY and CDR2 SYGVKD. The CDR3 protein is CATQPGLAGSNEQFF. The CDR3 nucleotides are TGTGCCACCCAACCTGGACTAGCGGGGAGCAATGAGCAGTTCTTC.

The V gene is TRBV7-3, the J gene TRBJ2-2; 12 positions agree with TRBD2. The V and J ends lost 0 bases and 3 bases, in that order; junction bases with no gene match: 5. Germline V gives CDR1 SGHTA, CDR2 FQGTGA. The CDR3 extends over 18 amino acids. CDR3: CASSLTGGTSGYTGELFF. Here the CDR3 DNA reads TGTGCCAGCAGCTTAACAGGGGGGACTAGCGGGTACACCGGGGAGCTGTTTTTT.

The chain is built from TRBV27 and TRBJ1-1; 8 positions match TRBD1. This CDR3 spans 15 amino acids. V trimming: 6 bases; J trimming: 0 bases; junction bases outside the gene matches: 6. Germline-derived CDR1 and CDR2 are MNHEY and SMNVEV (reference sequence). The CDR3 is CASRTGTGMNTEAFF. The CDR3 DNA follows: TGTGCCAGCAGAACCGGGACAGGCATGAACACTGAAGCTTTCTTT.

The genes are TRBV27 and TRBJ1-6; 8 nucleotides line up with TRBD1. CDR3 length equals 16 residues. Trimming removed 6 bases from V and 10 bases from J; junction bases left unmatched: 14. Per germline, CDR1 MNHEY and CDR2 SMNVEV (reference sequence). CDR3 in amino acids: CASRAGGGRVASPLHF. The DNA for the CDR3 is TGTGCCAGCAGAGCAGGGGGCGGTAGGGTCGCCTCACCCCTCCACTTT.

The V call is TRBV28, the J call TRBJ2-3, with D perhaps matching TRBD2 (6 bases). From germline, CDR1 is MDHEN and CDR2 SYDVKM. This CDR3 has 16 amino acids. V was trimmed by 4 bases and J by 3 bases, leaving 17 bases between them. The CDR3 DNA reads TGTGCCAGCAGTTCCGGAAGGGGAGGTGGTACAGATACGCAGTATTTT. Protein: CASSSGRGGGTDTQYF.

The CDR3 region is CASSLRGLYEKLFF. Here the CDR3 DNA reads TGTGCCAGCAGTTTGCGGGGGCTATATGAAAAACTGTTTTTT. The rearrangement joins TRBV28 to TRBJ1-4; tentative D call: TRBD1 (6 bases). This CDR3 spans 14 amino acids. In germline, CDR1 is MDHEN, CDR2 SYDVKM. V shed 3 bases and J shed 6 bases, with 11 bases lying between them.

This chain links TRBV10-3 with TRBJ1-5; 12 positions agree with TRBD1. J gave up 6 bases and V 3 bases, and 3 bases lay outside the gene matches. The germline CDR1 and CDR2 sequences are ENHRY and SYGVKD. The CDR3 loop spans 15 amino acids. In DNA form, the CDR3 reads TGTGCCATCAGTGAAGGGACAGGGGGCGGTCAGCCCCAGCATTTT. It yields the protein CAISEGTGGGQPQHF.

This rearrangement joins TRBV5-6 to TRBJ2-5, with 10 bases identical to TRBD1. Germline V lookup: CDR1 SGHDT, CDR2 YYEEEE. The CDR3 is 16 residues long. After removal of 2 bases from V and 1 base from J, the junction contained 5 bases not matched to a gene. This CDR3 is CASSFTGTGAQETQYF. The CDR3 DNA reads TGTGCCAGCAGCTTTACCGGGACAGGGGCCCAAGAGACCCAGTACTTC.

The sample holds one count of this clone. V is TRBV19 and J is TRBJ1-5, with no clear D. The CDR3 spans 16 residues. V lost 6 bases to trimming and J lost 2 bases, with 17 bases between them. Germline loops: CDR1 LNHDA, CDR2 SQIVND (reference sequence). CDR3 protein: CASRTAHGEGNQPQHF. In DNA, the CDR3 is TGTGCCAGTAGGACGGCCCACGGTGAGGGCAATCAGCCCCAGCATTTT. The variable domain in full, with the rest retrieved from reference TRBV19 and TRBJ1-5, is DGGITQSPKYLFRKEGQNVTLSCEQNLNHDAMYWYRQDPGQGLRLIYYSQIVNDFQKGDIAEGYSVSREKKESFPLTVTSAQKNPTAFYLCASRTAHGEGNQPQHFGDGTRLSIL.

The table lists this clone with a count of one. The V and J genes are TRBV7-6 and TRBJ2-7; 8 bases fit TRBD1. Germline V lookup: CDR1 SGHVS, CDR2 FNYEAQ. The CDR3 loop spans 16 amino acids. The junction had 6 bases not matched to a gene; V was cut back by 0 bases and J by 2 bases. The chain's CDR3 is CASSLARGQGTYEQYF. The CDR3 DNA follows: TGTGCCAGCAGCTTAGCCCGAGGACAGGGAACCTACGAGCAGTACTTC.

The CDR3 DNA is TGTGCCAGCAGTTCCCCGGGAGGCGGAGAGACCCAGTACTTC. Residues: CASSSPGGGETQYF. This chain uses TRBV28 with TRBJ2-5; TRBD2 aligns across 7 bases. J lost 4 bases, V lost 4 bases, and 6 bases had no gene match. Germline V gene lookup returns CDR1 MDHEN and CDR2 SYDVKM. This CDR3 spans 14 amino acids.

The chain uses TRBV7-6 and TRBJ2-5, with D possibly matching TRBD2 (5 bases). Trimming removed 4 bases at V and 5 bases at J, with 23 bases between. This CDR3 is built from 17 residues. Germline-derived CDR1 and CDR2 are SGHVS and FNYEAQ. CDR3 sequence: CASSSPFFEGPGETQYF. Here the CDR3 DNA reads TGTGCCAGCAGCTCCCCATTTTTTGAAGGGCCGGGGGAGACCCAGTACTTC.

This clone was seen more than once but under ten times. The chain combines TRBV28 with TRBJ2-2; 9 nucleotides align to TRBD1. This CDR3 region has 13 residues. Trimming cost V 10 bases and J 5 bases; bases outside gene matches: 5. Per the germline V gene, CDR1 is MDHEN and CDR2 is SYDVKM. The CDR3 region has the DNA TGTGCCATCAACAGGGGGCTGACCGGGGAGCTGTTTTTT. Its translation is CAINRGLTGELFF.

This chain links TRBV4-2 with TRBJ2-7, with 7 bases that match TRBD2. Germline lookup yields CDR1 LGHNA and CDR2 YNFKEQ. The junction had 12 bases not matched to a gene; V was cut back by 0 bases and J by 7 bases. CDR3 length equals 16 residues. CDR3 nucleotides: TGTGCCAGCAGCCAAGACGAGGAGCGGGGTGTGGGGGAGCAGTACTTC. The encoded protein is CASSQDEERGVGEQYF.

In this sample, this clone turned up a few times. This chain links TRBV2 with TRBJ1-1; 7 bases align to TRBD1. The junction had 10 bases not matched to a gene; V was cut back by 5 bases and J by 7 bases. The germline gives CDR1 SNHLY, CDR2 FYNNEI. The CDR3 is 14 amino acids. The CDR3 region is CASSKQGKVSEAFF. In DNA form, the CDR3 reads TGTGCCAGCAGTAAACAGGGGAAAGTTAGTGAAGCTTTCTTT.

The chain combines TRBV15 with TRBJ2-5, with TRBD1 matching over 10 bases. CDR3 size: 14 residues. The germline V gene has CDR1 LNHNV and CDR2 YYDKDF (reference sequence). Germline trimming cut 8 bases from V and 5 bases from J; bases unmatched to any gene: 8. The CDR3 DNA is TGTGCCACCTCCGGGACAGGGGCCGGGGAGACCCAGTACTTC. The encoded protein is CATSGTGAGETQYF.

The CDR3 protein is CASSPEGGWYEQYF. Written as DNA, the CDR3 is TGTGCCAGCAGCCCGGAAGGGGGCTGGTACGAGCAGTACTTC. The rearrangement joins TRBV7-9 to TRBJ2-7, with TRBD1 matching 7 bases. Germline-derived CDR1 and CDR2 are SEHNR and FQNEAQ (reference sequence). CDR3 size: 14 residues. V lost 5 bases and J lost 4; bases outside the gene matches: 8.

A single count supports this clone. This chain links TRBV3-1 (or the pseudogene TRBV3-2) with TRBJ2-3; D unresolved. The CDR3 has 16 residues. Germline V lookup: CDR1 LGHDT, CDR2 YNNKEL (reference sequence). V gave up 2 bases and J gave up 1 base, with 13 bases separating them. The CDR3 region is CASSQISQSRTDTQYF. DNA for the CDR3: TGTGCCAGCAGCCAAATTAGCCAGTCGCGCACAGATACGCAGTATTTT.

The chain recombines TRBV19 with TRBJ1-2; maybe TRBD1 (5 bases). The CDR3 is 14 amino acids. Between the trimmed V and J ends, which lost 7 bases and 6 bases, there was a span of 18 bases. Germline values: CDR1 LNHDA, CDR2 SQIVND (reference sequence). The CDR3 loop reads CASTTNLGAHGYTF. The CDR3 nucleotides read TGTGCCAGTACCACGAATCTAGGGGCTCATGGCTACACCTTC.

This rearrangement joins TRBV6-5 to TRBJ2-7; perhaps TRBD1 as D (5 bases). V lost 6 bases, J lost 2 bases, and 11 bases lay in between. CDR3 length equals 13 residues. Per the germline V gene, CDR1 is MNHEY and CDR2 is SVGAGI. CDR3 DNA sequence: TGTGCCAGCAGGGCTGGGGCCACCTACGAGCAGTACTTC. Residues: CASRAGATYEQYF.

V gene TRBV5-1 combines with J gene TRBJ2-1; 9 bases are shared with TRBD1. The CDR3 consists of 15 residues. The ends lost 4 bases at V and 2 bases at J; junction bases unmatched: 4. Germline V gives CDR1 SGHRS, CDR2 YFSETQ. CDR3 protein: CASSEGQGTYNEQFF. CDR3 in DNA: TGCGCCAGCAGCGAGGGACAGGGAACCTACAATGAGCAGTTCTTC.

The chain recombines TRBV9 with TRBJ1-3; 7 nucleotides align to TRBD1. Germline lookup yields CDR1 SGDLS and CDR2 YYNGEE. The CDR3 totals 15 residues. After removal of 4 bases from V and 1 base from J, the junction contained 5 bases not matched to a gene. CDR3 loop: CASSSRQGSGNTIYF. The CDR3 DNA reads TGTGCCAGCAGCTCGAGACAGGGATCTGGAAACACCATATATTTT.

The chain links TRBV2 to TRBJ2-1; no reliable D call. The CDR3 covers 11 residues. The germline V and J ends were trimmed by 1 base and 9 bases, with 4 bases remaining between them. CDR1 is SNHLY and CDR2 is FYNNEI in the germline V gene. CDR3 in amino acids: CASSEVVEQFF. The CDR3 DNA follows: TGTGCCAGCAGTGAAGTCGTTGAGCAGTTCTTC.

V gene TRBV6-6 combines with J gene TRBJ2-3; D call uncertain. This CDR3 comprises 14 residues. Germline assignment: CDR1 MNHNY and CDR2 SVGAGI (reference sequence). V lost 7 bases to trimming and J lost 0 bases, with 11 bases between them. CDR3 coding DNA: TGTGCCAGCACCAATCAGGTGAGCACAGATACGCAGTATTTT. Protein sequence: CASTNQVSTDTQYF.

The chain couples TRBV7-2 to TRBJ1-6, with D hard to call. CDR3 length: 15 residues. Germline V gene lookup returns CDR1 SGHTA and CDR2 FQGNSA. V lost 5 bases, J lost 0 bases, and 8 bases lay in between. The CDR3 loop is CASSPSYSYNSPLHF. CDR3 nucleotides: TGTGCCAGCAGCCCTAGTTACTCCTATAATTCACCCCTCCACTTT.

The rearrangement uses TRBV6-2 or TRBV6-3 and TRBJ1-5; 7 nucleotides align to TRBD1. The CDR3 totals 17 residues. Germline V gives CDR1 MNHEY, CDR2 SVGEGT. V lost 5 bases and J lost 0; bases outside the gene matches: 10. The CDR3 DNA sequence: TGTGCCAGCAGTGGGACAGTTCTTCCTTATAGCAATCAGCCCCAGCATTTT. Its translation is CASSGTVLPYSNQPQHF.